The 9 T cell receptor beta chains given below trace back to one sample, sequenced in a study of T cells in narcolepsy. The data were produced by immunoSEQ multiplex PCR, yet TCRdb's version contains in-frame clones alone and is incomplete. The table lists 25,000 to 35,000 clones, 75% to 90% of them singletons. Specimen: CD45RA- memory CD4+ T cells from PBMCs. The receptors were sampled from a human donor with narcolepsy.

The rearrangement joins TRBV18 to TRBJ1-1, with D tentatively TRBD1 (6 bases). Trimming removed 3 bases from V and 1 base from J, with 12 bases in between. The CDR3 loop spans 15 amino acids. CDR1 KGHSH and CDR2 LQKENI come from the germline V gene. The CDR3 DNA reads TGTGCCAGCTCACCGATCGGACAGCGGAACACTGAAGCTTTCTTT. Encoded protein: CASSPIGQRNTEAFF.

This chain connects TRBV11-2 to TRBJ1-6, with 7 bases fitting TRBD1. J lost 5 bases, V lost 5 bases, and 9 bases had no gene match. The CDR3 is 16 residues long. Germline V gives CDR1 SGHAT, CDR2 FQNNGV. DNA for the CDR3: TGTGCCAGCAGCCAGGGGGATTTAACAGATAATTCACCCCTCCACTTT. Translating gives CASSQGDLTDNSPLHF. The full variable domain, its missing parts supplied by reference TRBV11-2 and TRBJ1-6, is EAGVAQSPRYKIIEKRQSVAFWCNPISGHATLYWYQQILGQGPKLLIQFQNNGVVDDSQLPKDRFSAERLKGVDSTLKIQPAKLEDSAVYLCASSQGDLTDNSPLHFGNGTRLTVT.

The rearrangement uses TRBV30 and TRBJ2-2; maybe TRBD1 (5 bases). CDR1 and CDR2 (germline): GTSNPN, SVGIG (reference sequence). This CDR3 region has 14 residues. With 2 bases removed from V and 4 bases from J, the gap between germline ends came to 11 bases. CDR3 sequence (DNA): TGTGCCTGGAGTCTGGGGCAGGTCACCGGGGAGCTGTTTTTT. Its protein product is CAWSLGQVTGELFF.

The chain links TRBV4-3 to TRBJ2-2; TRBD1 matches at 7 bases. V gave up 3 bases and J gave up 0 bases; unmatched junction bases: 4. The CDR3 covers 16 residues. Germline V gene sequence: CDR1 LGHNA, CDR2 YSLEER. The CDR3 nucleotides read TGCGCCAGCAGCCATTCGGGGACAGCGAACACCGGGGAGCTGTTTTTT. Amino acids: CASSHSGTANTGELFF.

The chain has TRBV5-4 and TRBJ1-5, with D perhaps TRBD1 (6 bases). This CDR3 has 13 residues. CDR1 and CDR2 from the germline V gene are SGHNT and YYREEE (reference sequence). The V end was cut by 4 bases, the J end by 4 bases, with 9 bases between. The DNA for the CDR3 is TGTGCCAGCAGCCCTGACAGGAATCAGCCCCAGCATTTT. Encoded protein: CASSPDRNQPQHF.

This chain links TRBV15 with TRBJ2-1, with TRBD2 identical over 8 bases. The CDR3 is 17 residues long. Germline V gene lookup returns CDR1 LNHNV and CDR2 YYDKDF (reference sequence). The trim removed 0 bases at V and 1 base at J, leaving 5 bases unmatched. The CDR3 DNA sequence: TGTGCCACCAGCAGAGATAAAGGCGGGGGGTCCTACAATGAGCAGTTCTTC. It yields the protein CATSRDKGGGSYNEQFF.

J is TRBJ2-1 and V is TRBV29-1; the D gene is possibly TRBD2 (5 bases). Trimming pared 7 bases from V and 10 bases from J, leaving 14 bases between. CDR3 size: 11 residues. Germline CDR1 reads SQVTM; CDR2 reads ANQGSEA. The CDR3 DNA sequence: TGCAGCGCCCGCCGGGGAGAGGAGCAGTTCTTC. Protein sequence: CSARRGEEQFF.

This clone was recorded once. The chain has TRBV9 and TRBJ2-5, with 8 positions matching TRBD2. Germline V CDR1 and CDR2: SGDLS, YYNGEE. V gave up 3 bases and J gave up 5 bases; unmatched junction bases: 9. The CDR3 totals 15 residues. CDR3 DNA: TGTGCCAGCAGCGCCTCCGGGGGGGGCATGGAGACCCAGTACTTC. It specifies CASSASGGGMETQYF.

This clone was counted a few times. This rearrangement joins TRBV7-9 to TRBJ2-3, with 8 bases fitting TRBD2. CDR1 is SEHNR, CDR2 FQNEAQ, per germline (reference sequence). This CDR3 comprises 14 residues. The junction had 3 bases not matched to a gene; V was cut back by 5 bases and J by 2 bases. The CDR3 here is CASSPGGVTDTQYF. The DNA of the CDR3 is TGTGCCAGCAGCCCCGGGGGGGTCACAGATACGCAGTATTTT.